This TCR beta chain was sequenced during a study of Graves' ophthalmopathy and Graves' hyperthyroidism (dated by TCRdb to 2016 to 2019). For context, the study as a whole: Hyperthyroidism was considered stable if no progression to ophthalmopathy occurred within 18 months of follow-up. An independent validation cohort was composed of roughly 18 hyperthyroidism patients and 17 patients who later progressed from hyperthyroidism to ophthalmopathy. In total, 135 blood samples were TCR-sequenced: 40 to 45 ophthalmopathy, about 75 hyperthyroidism and around 17 hyperthyroidism-to-ophthalmopathy patients. Following sampling, methimazole starting at 30 mg daily was administered to hyperthyroidism patients, and high-dose intravenous methylprednisolone was administered to ophthalmopathy patients. T-cell repertoires of thyroid tissue and blood were compared in 5 or 6 hyperthyroidism patients. The study used signatures of the TCR beta repertoire to tell Graves' ophthalmopathy apart from Graves' hyperthyroidism and to predict which patients would progress to ophthalmopathy. To explore V-J signatures that distinguish ophthalmopathy from hyperthyroidism, a discovery set of under 110 patients was enrolled, made up of more than 40 with ophthalmopathy and roughly 57 with stable hyperthyroidism. What the authors observed across the whole study: No statistical method was used to predetermine the sample size, and group allocation was not hidden from the investigators. In cross-validation, the 13-signature model distinguished ophthalmopathy from stable hyperthyroidism with about 89% sensitivity and roughly 81% specificity, while in the test set the corresponding values were roughly 80% and 75%. In validation, the model predicted ophthalmopathy progression with about 71% sensitivity and 72.22% specificity; some 13 predicted patients were CT-confirmed with GO in a median of approximately 6.5 months. Most of the expanded thyroid clonotypes with a frequency above 0.001 were also detected in blood, and it was suggested that the thyroid immune response may be reflected by blood repertoires.

From a lookup of the germline V gene, CDR1 and CDR2 are KGHDR and SFDVKD. The CDR3, cysteine through phenylalanine, is 17 amino acids long. The kept DNA is CDR3 alone, 51 bases in frame from the first base. V gives up 6 bases and J gives up 2 bases, and the segment between their germline ends measures 22 bases. Hyperthyroidism patients were newly diagnosed, were aged 18 to 65 years, and had a disease duration under 2 months. Anyone with other autoimmune diseases, uncontrolled infections, pregnancy or lactation was excluded from the study. Diagnosis relied on clinical symptoms, serum thyroxine, TRAb, thyroid ultrasound and orbital computed tomography. Total RNA was extracted using Trizol reagent, and RNA quality was checked on an Agilent 2100 Bioanalyzer. Of note for this clonotype: It has no known antigen specificity. Base qualities are not provided; no much larger clone lies one nucleotide away.

TCR beta CDR3 regions were amplified from RNA transcripts for repertoire sequencing. A first-round RT-PCR used HTBI primers with the Qiagen OneStep RT-PCR kit, followed by a second-round multiplex PCR, size selection and purification. The libraries underwent paired-end sequencing with 100 bp reads on an Illumina HiSeq2000. As for the original processing: SOAPnuke was used to process the reads, throwing out any read that had adapters, had uncalled bases, had a mean Phred below 15, or lacked an exact constant-primer or identifier match. COPE v1.2.5 was used to merge the high-quality paired reads. Each unique nucleotide sequence was treated as a clonotype, and MiTCR v1.1 was used to align the clonotypes to the IMGT TRB V, D and J references. The analysis was limited to V-J combinations with a frequency above 0.0001, which together covered 99.2% of repertoires. A TCR clonal expansion and chaos score per V-J combination was defined as the ratio of F50 clonal expansion to chaos observed in the TCRdist matrix. Welch's t-statistics and random forest were used to reduce the features to 10 to 15 V-J combinations, which were then used as input to a naive Bayes classifier. The similarity between thyroid and blood repertoires was quantified using the Morisita-Horn index. TCRdb cleaned the public reads at Q25 with fastp, built clones with MiXCR and kept in-frame beta chains. When rows share a CDR3 protein, they turn into one entry using the most common DNA and genes. What appears here as the V and J calls and clone size reflects TCRdb's work, not the paper's. This sample lists roughly 1.1 million distinct CDR3 sequences; 35% to 40% were detected once. Approximately 10% of the sample goes to the ten largest clones.

The source of this sequence is an adult man with Graves' hyperthyroidism. Sequenced sample: peripheral blood or thyroid tissue (not recorded which). The rearrangement combines TRBV24-1 with TRBJ2-7; TRBD2 is a possible D gene, resting on 7 matching bases. Here the CDR3 is given as CATSRSVGGGPTYEQYF. The DNA reads as follows: TGTGCCACCAGTAGAAGCGTTGGGGGGGGCCCCACCTACGAGCAGTACTTC.